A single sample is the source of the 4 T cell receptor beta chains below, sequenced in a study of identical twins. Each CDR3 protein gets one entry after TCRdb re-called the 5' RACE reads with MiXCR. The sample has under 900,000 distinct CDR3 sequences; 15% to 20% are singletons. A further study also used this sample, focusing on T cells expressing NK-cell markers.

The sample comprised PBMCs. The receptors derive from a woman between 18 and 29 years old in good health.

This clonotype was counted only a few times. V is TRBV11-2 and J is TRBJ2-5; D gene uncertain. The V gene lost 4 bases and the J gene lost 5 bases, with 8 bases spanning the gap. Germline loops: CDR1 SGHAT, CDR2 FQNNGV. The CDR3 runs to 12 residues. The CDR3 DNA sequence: TGTGCCAGCAGCTCCGCCCGCGAGACCCAGTACTTC. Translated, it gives CASSSARETQYF.

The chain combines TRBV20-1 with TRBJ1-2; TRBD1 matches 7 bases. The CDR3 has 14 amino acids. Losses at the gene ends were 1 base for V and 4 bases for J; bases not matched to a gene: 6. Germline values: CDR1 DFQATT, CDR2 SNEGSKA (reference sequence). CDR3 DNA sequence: TGCAGTGCTAGAGTTCCGGAGGGGGCCTATGGCTACACCTTC. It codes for CSARVPEGAYGYTF.

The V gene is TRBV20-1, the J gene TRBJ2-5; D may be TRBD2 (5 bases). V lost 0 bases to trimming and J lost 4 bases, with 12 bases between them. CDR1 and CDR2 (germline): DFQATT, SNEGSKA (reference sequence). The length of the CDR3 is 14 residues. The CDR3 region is CSARDQASSETQYF. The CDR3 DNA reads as TGCAGTGCTAGAGATCAGGCTAGCTCAGAGACCCAGTACTTC.

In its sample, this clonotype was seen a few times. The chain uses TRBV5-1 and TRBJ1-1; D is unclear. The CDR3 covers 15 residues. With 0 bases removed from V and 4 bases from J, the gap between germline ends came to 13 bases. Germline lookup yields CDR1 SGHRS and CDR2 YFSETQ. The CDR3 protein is CASSLGVRVGTEAFF. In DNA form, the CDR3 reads TGCGCCAGCAGCTTGGGAGTTCGGGTGGGCACTGAAGCTTTCTTT.